The 22 T cell receptor beta chains in this list originate from one sample, sequenced in a study of blood T cell repertoires in COVID-19. Measured with immunoSEQ multiplex PCR; TCRdb has only the in-frame clones, and not every one. The sample consists of 250,000 to 350,000 clones, about 89% of them appearing once. The specimen sequenced was peripheral blood. The receptors here all came from a woman between 45 and 60 years old who had recovered from COVID-19.

V and J are TRBV28 and TRBJ1-4, with D possibly TRBD1 on 6 matching bases. The CDR3 sequence is 17 residues long. The ends were cut back, 6 bases at V and 5 bases at J, with 22 bases in the middle. CDR1 and CDR2 from the germline V gene are MDHEN and SYDVKM. CDR3: CASSQRRSGRGNEKLFF. CDR3 DNA sequence: TGTGCCAGCAGCCAGAGAAGATCAGGGAGGGGGAATGAAAAACTGTTTTTT.

This chain uses TRBV6-5 with TRBJ2-7; D perhaps matches TRBD1 (6 bases). The germline gives CDR1 MNHEY, CDR2 SVGAGI. CDR3 length: 12 amino acids. Trimming pared 5 bases from V and 3 bases from J, leaving 8 bases between. CDR3 DNA sequence: TGTGCCAGCAGTCCACAGGGCTACGAGCAGTACTTC. Its protein is CASSPQGYEQYF.

V is TRBV4-3 and J is TRBJ2-7; TRBD1 matches 12 bases. Germline CDR1 LGHNA, CDR2 YSLEER. With V trimmed by 4 bases and J by 4 bases, 5 bases remained unmatched. The length of the CDR3 is 15 residues. CDR3 loop: CASSLGTGGGYEQYF. The CDR3 DNA reads TGCGCCAGCAGCCTTGGGACAGGGGGCGGGTACGAGCAGTACTTC.

The chain joins TRBV7-2 to TRBJ1-2; D is undetermined. V was pared by 4 bases and J by 8 bases, with 11 bases between. The length of the CDR3 is 12 residues. Per the germline V gene, CDR1 is SGHTA and CDR2 is FQGNSA. The CDR3 region is CASSSRGLGYTF. CDR3 nucleotide sequence: TGTGCCAGCAGCTCGAGAGGGTTAGGCTACACCTTC.

This chain uses TRBV4-2 with TRBJ2-7, with a weak D call TRBD2 (6 bases). The CDR3 has 15 amino acids. CDR1 and CDR2 (germline): LGHNA, YNFKEQ. V lost 2 bases to trimming and J lost 5 bases, with 16 bases between them. The chain's CDR3 is CASSQPGLSRNEQYF. For the CDR3, the DNA is TGTGCCAGCAGCCAACCGGGACTCTCTCGAAACGAGCAGTACTTC.

The rearrangement joins TRBV7-9 to TRBJ2-3; 14 bases fit TRBD2. CDR3 length equals 16 residues. Germline CDR1 and CDR2: SEHNR and FQNEAQ (reference sequence). V lost 3 bases, J lost 9 bases, and 8 bases stayed unmatched. The CDR3: CASSFTGTSGGGTQYF. As DNA, the CDR3 is TGTGCCAGCAGCTTCACCGGGACTAGCGGGGGAGGGACGCAGTATTTT.

J is TRBJ1-4 and V is TRBV5-1; TRBD1 aligns across 12 bases. This CDR3 comprises 17 residues. Germline lookup yields CDR1 SGHRS and CDR2 YFSETQ. Trimming took 4 bases from V and 3 from J; bases not matched to a gene: 7. CDR3 nucleotide sequence: TGCGCCAGCAGCGGAGGGACAGGGGGCCGGTCTAATGAAAAACTGTTTTTT. Translated: CASSGGTGGRSNEKLFF.

The V and J genes are TRBV4-3 and TRBJ2-2, with 9 bases matching TRBD2. Germline trimming cut 1 base from V and 5 bases from J; bases unmatched to any gene: 11. CDR1 LGHNA and CDR2 YSLEER come from the germline V gene. The CDR3 is 18 residues long. Here the CDR3 reads CASSQASPSGRRTGELFF. The CDR3 bases are TGCGCCAGCAGCCAAGCCTCGCCCAGCGGGAGGCGGACCGGGGAGCTGTTTTTT.

Note on this clone: Within the sample, other DNA sequences also encode this same CDR3. V is TRBV30 and J is TRBJ2-7; a possible D gene is TRBD1 (6 bases). The CDR3 spans 11 residues. Germline CDR1 and CDR2: GTSNPN and SVGIG (reference sequence). V was pared by 5 bases and J by 3 bases, with 8 bases between. CDR3 region: CAWGTSYEQYF. In DNA form, the CDR3 reads TGTGCCTGGGGGACAAGCTACGAGCAGTACTTC. The whole variable domain, filled in from reference TRBV30 and TRBJ2-7, reads SQTIHQWPATLVQPVGSPLSLECTVEGTSNPNLYWYRQAAGRGLQLLFYSVGIGQISSEVPQNLSASRPQDRQFILSSKKLLLSDSGFYLCAWGTSYEQYFGPGTRLTVT.

The chain couples TRBV6-1 to TRBJ1-2; no reliable D call. V was clipped by 3 bases and J by 4 bases, with 9 bases between them. Germline CDR1 is MNHNS and CDR2 is SASEGT. The CDR3 is 13 residues long. The CDR3 DNA reads as TGTGCCAGCAGTGAGCGCGGGAGCTATGGCTACACCTTC. Amino acid sequence: CASSERGSYGYTF.

The gene calls are TRBV5-5 and TRBJ2-5; 7 bases match TRBD2. Trimming at V came to 4 bases and at J to 5 bases, leaving 14 bases not matched to a gene. The CDR3 runs to 16 residues. Germline CDR1 reads SGHKS; CDR2 reads YYEKEE (reference sequence). CDR3 DNA: TGTGCCAGCAGCGCTTGGGTGGCGGGAGCAGGGGAGACCCAGTACTTC. This translates into CASSAWVAGAGETQYF.

The chain's CDR3 is CSVDWGVGTEAFF. The CDR3 DNA sequence: TGCAGCGTTGACTGGGGGGTCGGGACTGAAGCTTTCTTT. This rearrangement joins TRBV29-1 to TRBJ1-1, with D possibly TRBD1 on 5 matching bases. The ends were cut back, 3 bases at V and 5 bases at J, with 13 bases in the middle. The CDR3 contains 13 residues. Germline V CDR1 and CDR2: SQVTM, ANQGSEA.

The V gene is TRBV6-5, the J gene TRBJ1-2, with a weak D call TRBD1 (6 bases). V lost 7 bases and J lost 3, with 15 bases in between. Germline V gives CDR1 MNHEY, CDR2 SVGAGI. The CDR3 is 14 amino acids. The CDR3 spells CASNRGGWDYGYTF. The CDR3 DNA reads TGTGCCAGCAATAGAGGGGGTTGGGACTATGGCTACACCTTC.

The V gene is TRBV18, the J gene TRBJ1-1; a possible D gene is TRBD1 (5 bases). Germline values: CDR1 KGHSH, CDR2 LQKENI. Trimming took off 3 bases at V and 1 base at J, with 12 bases between the two ends. This CDR3 region has 15 residues. CDR3 coding DNA: TGTGCCAGCTCACCTCCCCCAGGGCAGAACACTGAAGCTTTCTTT. Protein sequence: CASSPPPGQNTEAFF.

The chain couples TRBV12-3 or TRBV12-4 to TRBJ1-2; D may be TRBD1 (6 bases). V lost 5 bases to trimming and J lost 3 bases, with 10 bases between them. The CDR3 consists of 13 residues. The CDR3 loop is CASSPGADYGYTF. The CDR3 DNA reads as TGTGCCAGCAGTCCAGGGGCGGACTATGGCTACACCTTC.

About this clone itself: Relative to the germline gene, one junction end is altered; a read error may explain this. The chain combines TRBV12-3 or TRBV12-4 with TRBJ1-4; D might be TRBD1 (5 bases). CDR3 length: 13 residues. The chain's CDR3 is CASSAYESGTCIF. The DNA for the CDR3 is TGTGCCAGCAGTGCCTACGAGTCCGGGACTTGTATTTTT.

V is TRBV6-5 and J is TRBJ1-5, with D perhaps matching TRBD1 (6 bases). The CDR3 is 15 residues long. Germline CDR1 MNHEY, CDR2 SVGAGI. CDR3 region: CGVPRQVYSNQPQHF. In DNA form, the CDR3 reads TGTGGCGTTCCGAGACAGGTCTATAGCAATCAGCCCCAGCATTTT.

The gene calls are TRBV19 and TRBJ2-2; 8 bases are shared with TRBD1. Germline V gene lookup returns CDR1 LNHDA and CDR2 SQIVND (reference sequence). V was clipped by 7 bases and J by 4 bases; unmatched bases: 5. This CDR3 comprises 14 residues. The CDR3 bases are TGTGCCAGTATTGACAGGGGAGGCACCGGGGAGCTGTTTTTT. Its translation is CASIDRGGTGELFF. Looking up the rest from reference TRBV19 and TRBJ2-2 gives the full variable domain: DGGITQSPKYLFRKEGQNVTLSCEQNLNHDAMYWYRQDPGQGLRLIYYSQIVNDFQKGDIAEGYSVSREKKESFPLTVTSAQKNPTAFYLCASIDRGGTGELFFGEGSRLTVL.

The count of this clone is one. The CDR3 DNA is TGTGCCTGGAGTGGGAGTTCAGAGACCCAGTACTTC. This gives the protein CAWSGSSETQYF. V gene TRBV30 combines with J gene TRBJ2-5; D not certain. Germline V gene sequence: CDR1 GTSNPN, CDR2 SVGIG (reference sequence). The CDR3 covers 12 residues. Trimming removed 1 base at V and 4 bases at J, with 7 bases between.

The rearrangement uses TRBV2 and TRBJ2-1; 7 bases are a match to TRBD2. V lost 7 bases to trimming and J lost 6 bases; unmatched junction nucleotides: 9. Germline V gene sequence: CDR1 SNHLY, CDR2 FYNNEI. The CDR3 has 14 amino acids. In nucleotides, the CDR3 is TGTGCCAGCAACGTGGGAGGGCAAGGCAATGAGCAGTTCTTC. It encodes CASNVGGQGNEQFF.

The V and J genes are TRBV27 and TRBJ2-2, with D unresolved. The CDR3 is made up of 16 amino acids. Germline V lookup: CDR1 MNHEY, CDR2 SMNVEV (reference sequence). The ends were cut back, 6 bases at V and 0 bases at J, with 14 bases in the middle. CDR3 nucleotides: TGTGCCAGCAGACGTTACTCAGGCTCGAACACCGGGGAGCTGTTTTTT. Translating gives CASRRYSGSNTGELFF.

This clone appeared a few times. The rearrangement uses TRBV7-2 and TRBJ2-7; 8 bases line up with TRBD2. This CDR3 comprises 14 residues. Germline CDR1 SGHTA, CDR2 FQGNSA. Trimming removed 3 bases from V and 6 bases from J; junction bases left unmatched: 7. The CDR3 sequence: CASSFTAGGFEQYF. In DNA, the CDR3 is TGTGCCAGCAGCTTTACGGCGGGAGGATTCGAGCAGTACTTC.